This section outlines one T cell receptor beta chain sequence together with its context. Antigen specificity is unknown. This specimen comes from a study of cytomegalovirus exposure and HLA in healthy donors. Study findings and constraints: In an earlier analysis, in around 590 donors, most V segments appeared productive either ~87% or ~30% of the time.

Germline assignment: CDR1 GTSNPN and CDR2 SVGIG (reference sequence). The CDR3 contains 12 residues. V lost 0 bases, J lost 5 bases, and 7 bases lay in between. The PCR used 60 Vbeta and 13 Jbeta primers. Libraries were prepared by immunoSEQ multiplex PCR; TCRdb keeps only in-frame clonotypes and omits some of them. Counted here are around 120,000 clones, about four fifths occurring once; the ten biggest clones make up 1.6%. The receptor was derived from a woman aged 18 to 35 in good health and CMV-seronegative. The sample consisted of PBMCs. The chain combines TRBV30 with TRBJ1-2; D possibly corresponds to TRBD1 (6 bases). The CDR3: CAWSVGQYGYTF. The DNA of the CDR3 is TGTGCCTGGAGTGTTGGACAGTATGGCTACACCTTC.